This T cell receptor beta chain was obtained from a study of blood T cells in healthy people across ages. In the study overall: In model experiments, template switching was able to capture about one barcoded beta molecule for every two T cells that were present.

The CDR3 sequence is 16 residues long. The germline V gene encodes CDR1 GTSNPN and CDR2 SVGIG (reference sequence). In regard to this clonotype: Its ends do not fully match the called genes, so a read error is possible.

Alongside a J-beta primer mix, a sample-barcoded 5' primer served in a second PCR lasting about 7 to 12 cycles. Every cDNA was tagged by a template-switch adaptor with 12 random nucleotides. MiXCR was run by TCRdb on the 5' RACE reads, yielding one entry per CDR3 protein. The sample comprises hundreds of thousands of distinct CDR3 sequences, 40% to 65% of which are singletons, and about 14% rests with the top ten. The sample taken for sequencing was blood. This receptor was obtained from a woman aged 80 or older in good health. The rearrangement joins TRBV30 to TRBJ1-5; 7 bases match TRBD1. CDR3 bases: TGTGCCTGGAGCGGCTACAGGGGAACGGGCAATCAGCCCCGGCATTTT. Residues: CAWSGYRGTGNQPRHF.